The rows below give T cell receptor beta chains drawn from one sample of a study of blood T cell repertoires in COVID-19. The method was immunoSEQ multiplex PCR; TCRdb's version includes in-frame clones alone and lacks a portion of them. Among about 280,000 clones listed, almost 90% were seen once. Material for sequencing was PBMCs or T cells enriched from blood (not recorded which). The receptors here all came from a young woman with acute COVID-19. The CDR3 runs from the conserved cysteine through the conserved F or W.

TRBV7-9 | CASSYRRGGRWNEQFF
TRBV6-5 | CASNQGNTEAFF
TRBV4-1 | CASSPTRASNQPQHF
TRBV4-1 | CASSQDPQGEAETQYF
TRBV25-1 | CASSASGQQAFF
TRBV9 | CASSPGADSPLHF
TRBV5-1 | CASSFIPATGAYEQYF
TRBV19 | CASSSPRGNGNTIYF
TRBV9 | CASSVVAGSTDTQYF
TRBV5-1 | CASSLAGGAGEAFF
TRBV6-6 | CASSTSYEQYF
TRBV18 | CASSPEATGEQYF
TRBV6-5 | CASSLDRRIYGYTF
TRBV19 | CASSPFRRQNIYEQYF
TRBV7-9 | CASSFRQGDYGYTF
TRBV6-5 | CASRLDSSYEQYF
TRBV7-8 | CASSLDEPGTTYEQYF
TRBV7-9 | CASSLLRGVGGHNQPQHF
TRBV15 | CATSRGPEFNTQYF
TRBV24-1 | CATSEAGFGNTIYF
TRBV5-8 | CASSFPGLNYEQYF
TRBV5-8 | CASRVGGSSKTQYF
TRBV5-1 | CASSGYPGTGELFF
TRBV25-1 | CASSEGQLNEQFF
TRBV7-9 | CASSPGTVYEQYF
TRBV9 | CASSARQGPGNTIYF
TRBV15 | CATSSVGRDRGNYGYTF
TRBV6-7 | CASRSAGTSGNRRDNEQFF
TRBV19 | CASSTQAGGRYEQYF
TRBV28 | CASSLSSEVQPQHF
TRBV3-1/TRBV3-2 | CASRGAGELYNEQFF
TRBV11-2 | CASSLDSGQDQETQYF
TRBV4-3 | CASSQERGQGYEQYF
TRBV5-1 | CASSYRGQNYGYTF
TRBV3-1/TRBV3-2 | CASSQDRSNYGYTF
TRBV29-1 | CSAPAEGTTDTQYF
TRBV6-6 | CASTEASGANVLTF
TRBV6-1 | CASSERRQLNTEAFF
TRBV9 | CASSVGQGYGYTF
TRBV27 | CASSPGTASQYF
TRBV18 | CASSPRVGNQPQHF
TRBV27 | CASSGAGADSYEQYF